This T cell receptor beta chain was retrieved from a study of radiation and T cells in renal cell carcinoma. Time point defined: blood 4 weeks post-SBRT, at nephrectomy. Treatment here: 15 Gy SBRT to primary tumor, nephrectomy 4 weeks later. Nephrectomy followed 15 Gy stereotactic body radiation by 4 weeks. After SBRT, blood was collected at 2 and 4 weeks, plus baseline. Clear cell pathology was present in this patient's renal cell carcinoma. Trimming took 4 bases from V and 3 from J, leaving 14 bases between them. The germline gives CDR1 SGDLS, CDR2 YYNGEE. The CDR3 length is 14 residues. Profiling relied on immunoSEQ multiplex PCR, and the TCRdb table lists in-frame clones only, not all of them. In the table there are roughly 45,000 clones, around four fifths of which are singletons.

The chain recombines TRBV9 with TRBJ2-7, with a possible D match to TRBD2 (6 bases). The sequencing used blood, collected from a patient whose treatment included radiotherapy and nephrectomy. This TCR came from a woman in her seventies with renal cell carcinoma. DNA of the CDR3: TGTGCCAGCAGCCCGGCGGGAAGGATCTACGAGCAGTACTTC. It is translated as CASSPAGRIYEQYF. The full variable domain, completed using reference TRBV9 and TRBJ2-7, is DSGVTQTPKHLITATGQRVTLRCSPRSGDLSVYWYQQSLDQGLQFLIQYYNGEERAKGNILERFSAQQFPDLHSELNLSSLELGDSALYFCASSPAGRIYEQYFGPGTRLTVT.